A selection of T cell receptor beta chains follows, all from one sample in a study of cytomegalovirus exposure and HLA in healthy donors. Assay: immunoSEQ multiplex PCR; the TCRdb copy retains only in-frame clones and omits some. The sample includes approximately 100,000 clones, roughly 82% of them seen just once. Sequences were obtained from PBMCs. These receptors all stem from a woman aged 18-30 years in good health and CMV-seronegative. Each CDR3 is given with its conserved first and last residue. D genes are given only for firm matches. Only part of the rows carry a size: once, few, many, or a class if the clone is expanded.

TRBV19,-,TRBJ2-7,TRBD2,CASSASGGNYEQYF,TGTGCCAGTAGCGCTAGCGGGGGTAACTACGAGCAGTACTTC
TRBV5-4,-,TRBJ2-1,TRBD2,CASSWESGSYNEQFF,TGTGCCAGCAGCTGGGAGAGCGGGAGCTACAATGAGCAGTTCTTC
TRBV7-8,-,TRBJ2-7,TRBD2,CASSLAWGGNSYEQYF,TGTGCCAGCAGCTTAGCTTGGGGGGGAAACTCCTACGAGCAGTACTTC
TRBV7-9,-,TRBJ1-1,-,CASSFTGREAFF,TGTGCCAGCAGCTTCACAGGTCGTGAAGCTTTCTTT
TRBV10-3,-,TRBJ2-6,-,CAISEWGLVTSGANVLTF,TGTGCCATCAGTGAGTGGGGGCTAGTCACCTCTGGGGCCAACGTCCTGACTTTC
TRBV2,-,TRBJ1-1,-,CASSRFTELNTEAFF,TGTGCCAGCAGCAGGTTCACAGAGCTAAACACTGAAGCTTTCTTT
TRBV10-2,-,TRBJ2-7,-,CASSVGLANYEQYF,TGCGCCAGCAGTGTTGGTCTAGCTAACTACGAGCAGTACTTC
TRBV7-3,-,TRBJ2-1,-,CASSSLRQGLGEQFF,TGTGCCAGCAGCTCCCTCAGGCAGGGGTTGGGTGAGCAGTTCTTC
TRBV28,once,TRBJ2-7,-,CATPDRWYEQYF,TGTGCCACCCCGGACAGATGGTACGAGCAGTACTTC
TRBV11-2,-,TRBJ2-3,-,CASSLLFGSRTDTQYF,TGTGCCAGCAGCTTATTGTTCGGGAGTCGGACAGATACGCAGTATTTT
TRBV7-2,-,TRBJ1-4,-,CASSLDGTNEKLFF,TGTGCCAGCAGCTTAGACGGGACTAATGAAAAACTGTTTTTT
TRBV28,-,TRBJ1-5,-,CASSPRGVQPQHF,TGTGCCAGCAGTCCTCGGGGGGTCCAGCCCCAGCATTTT
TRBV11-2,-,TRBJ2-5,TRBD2,CASSSLLGGEKETQYF,TGTGCCAGCAGCTCTCTCCTTGGGGGGGAGAAAGAGACCCAGTACTTC
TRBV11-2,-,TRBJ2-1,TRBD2,CASSFLAGLASNEQFF,TGTGCCAGCAGCTTCCTAGCAGGACTAGCTTCCAATGAGCAGTTCTTC
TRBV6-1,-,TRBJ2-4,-,CASSPIQGGENIQYF,TGTGCCAGCAGCCCTATCCAGGGCGGAGAAAACATTCAGTACTTC
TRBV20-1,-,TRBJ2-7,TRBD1,CSPTGDEQYF,TGCAGTCCAACAGGGGACGAGCAGTACTTC
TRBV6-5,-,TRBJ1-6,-,CASRPQGSDSPLHF,TGTGCCAGCAGGCCACAGGGTTCGGATTCACCCCTCCACTTT
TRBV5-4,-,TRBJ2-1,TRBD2,CASSLADRGLAGYNEQFF,TGTGCCAGCAGCTTAGCAGACAGAGGACTAGCGGGCTACAATGAGCAGTTCTTC
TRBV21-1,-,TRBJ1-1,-,CASGRTASRYTEAFF,TGTGCCAGCGGAAGGACAGCTTCACGGTACACTGAAGCTTTCTTT
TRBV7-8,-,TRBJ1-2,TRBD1,CASSVRDSSNYGYTF,TGTGCCAGCAGCGTCCGGGACAGCTCTAACTATGGCTACACCTTC
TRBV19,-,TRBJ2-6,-,CASTPGLPSGANVLTF,TGTGCCAGTACCCCAGGACTGCCCTCTGGGGCCAACGTCCTGACTTTC
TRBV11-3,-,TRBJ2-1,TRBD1,CASSSRDSKYNEQFF,TGTGCCAGCAGCTCCCGGGACAGCAAGTACAATGAGCAGTTCTTC
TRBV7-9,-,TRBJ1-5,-,CASSQVFSGPQHF,TGCGCCAGCAGCCAAGTCTTCTCAGGACCCCAGCATTTT
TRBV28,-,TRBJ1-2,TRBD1,CASSLGQGYGYTF,TGTGCCAGCAGTTTAGGACAGGGCTATGGCTACACCTTC
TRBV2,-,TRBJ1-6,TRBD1,CASSQRQGVYNSPLHF,TGTGCCAGCAGTCAAAGACAGGGAGTGTATAATTCACCCCTCCACTTT
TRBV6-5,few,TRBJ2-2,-,CASRRTANTGELFF,TGTGCCAGCAGGAGGACTGCGAACACCGGGGAGCTGTTTTTT
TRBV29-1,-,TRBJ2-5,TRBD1,CSVEVGGAGETQYF,TGCAGCGTTGAAGTAGGGGGCGCGGGAGAGACCCAGTACTTC
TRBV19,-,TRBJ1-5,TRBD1,CASSRDSNQPQHF,TGTGCCAGTAGTAGGGACAGCAACCAGCCCCAGCATTTT
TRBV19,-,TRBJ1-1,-,CASSIIRDTEAFF,TGTGCCAGTAGTATAATCAGGGACACTGAAGCTTTCTTT
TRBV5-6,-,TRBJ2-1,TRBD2,CASSLGLAGGFYEQFF,TGTGCCAGCAGCTTGGGGCTAGCGGGAGGGTTCTATGAGCAGTTCTTC